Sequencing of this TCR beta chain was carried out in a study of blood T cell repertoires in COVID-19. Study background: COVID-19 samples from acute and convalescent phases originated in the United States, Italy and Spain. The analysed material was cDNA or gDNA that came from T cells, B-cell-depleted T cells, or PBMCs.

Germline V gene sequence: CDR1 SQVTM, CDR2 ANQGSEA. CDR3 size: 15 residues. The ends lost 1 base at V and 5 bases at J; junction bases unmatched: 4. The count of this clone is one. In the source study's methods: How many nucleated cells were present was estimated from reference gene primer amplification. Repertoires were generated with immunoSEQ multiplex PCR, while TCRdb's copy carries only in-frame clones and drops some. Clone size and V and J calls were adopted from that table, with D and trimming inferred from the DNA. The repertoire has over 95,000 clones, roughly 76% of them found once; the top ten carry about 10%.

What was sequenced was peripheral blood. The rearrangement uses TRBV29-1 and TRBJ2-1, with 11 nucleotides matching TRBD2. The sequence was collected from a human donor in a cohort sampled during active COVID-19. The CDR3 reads CSVEVGTSGDNEQFF. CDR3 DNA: TGCAGCGTTGAAGTTGGGACTAGCGGAGACAATGAGCAGTTCTTC.